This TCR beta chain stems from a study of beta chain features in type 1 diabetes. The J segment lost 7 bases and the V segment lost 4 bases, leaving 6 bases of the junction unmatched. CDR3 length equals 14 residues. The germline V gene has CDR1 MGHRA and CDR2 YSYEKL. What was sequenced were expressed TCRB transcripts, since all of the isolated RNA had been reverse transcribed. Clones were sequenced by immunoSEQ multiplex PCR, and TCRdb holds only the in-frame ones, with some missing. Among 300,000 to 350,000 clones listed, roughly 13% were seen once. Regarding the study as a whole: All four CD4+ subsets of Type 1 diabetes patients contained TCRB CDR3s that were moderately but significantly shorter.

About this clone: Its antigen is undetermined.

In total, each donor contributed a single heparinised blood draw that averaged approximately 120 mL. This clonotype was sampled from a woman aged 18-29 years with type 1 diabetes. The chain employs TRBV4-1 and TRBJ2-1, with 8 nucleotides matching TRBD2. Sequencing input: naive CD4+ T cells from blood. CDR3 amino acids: CASSRQRERNEQFF. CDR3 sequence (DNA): TGCGCCAGCAGCCGACAGCGGGAGAGGAATGAGCAGTTCTTC.